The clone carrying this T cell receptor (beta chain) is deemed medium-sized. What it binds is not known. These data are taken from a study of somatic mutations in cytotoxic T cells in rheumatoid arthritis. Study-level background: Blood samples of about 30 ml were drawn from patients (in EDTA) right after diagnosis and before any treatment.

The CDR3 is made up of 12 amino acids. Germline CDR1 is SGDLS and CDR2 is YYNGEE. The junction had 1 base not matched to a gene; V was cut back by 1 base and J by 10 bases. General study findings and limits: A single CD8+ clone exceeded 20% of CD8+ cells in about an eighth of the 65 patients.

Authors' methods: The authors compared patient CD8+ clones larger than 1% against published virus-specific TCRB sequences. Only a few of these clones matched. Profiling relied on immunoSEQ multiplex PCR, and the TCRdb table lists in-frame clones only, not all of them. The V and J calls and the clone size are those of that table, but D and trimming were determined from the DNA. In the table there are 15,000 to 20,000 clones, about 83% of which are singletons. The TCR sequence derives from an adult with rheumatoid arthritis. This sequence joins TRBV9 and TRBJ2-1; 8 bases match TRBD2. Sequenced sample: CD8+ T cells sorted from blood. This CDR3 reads CASSVLAGEQFF. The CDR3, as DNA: TGTGCCAGCAGCGTATTAGCGGGGGAGCAGTTCTTC.